These T cell receptor beta chains were read from a single sample in a study of beta chain features in type 1 diabetes. Sequenced by immunoSEQ multiplex PCR; TCRdb stores in-frame clones only, minus some. The sample lists 350,000 or so clones, 15% to 20% occurring once. The sample was naive CD4+ T cells from blood. These receptors originate from a young woman in good health. Each CDR3 is given with its conserved first and last residue. D genes are given only for firm matches.

CATGGARDEQYF	TRBD1	12	TRBV30	TRBJ2-7
CALGRGPGNTIYF	-	13	TRBV30	TRBJ1-3
CAWSSTGAYGYTF	TRBD1	13	TRBV30	TRBJ1-2
CASSTGLGETQYF	-	13	TRBV7-7	TRBJ2-5
CASSQELGQGWIEQYF	TRBD1	16	TRBV4-3	TRBJ2-7
CASSPKPLTGTGGYTEAFF	TRBD1	19	TRBV7-3	TRBJ1-1
CASSYGSGRIANEQFF	TRBD2	16	TRBV6-6	TRBJ2-1
CASSVRQGSSTEAFF	TRBD1	15	TRBV19	TRBJ1-1
CASSSYGVVTEAFF	-	14	TRBV7-9	TRBJ1-1
CASSLSGNEQFF	-	12	TRBV5-4	TRBJ2-1
CASSQGQLYGYTF	-	13	TRBV14	TRBJ1-2
CASSLPPTGVTPYGYTF	TRBD1	17	TRBV7-3	TRBJ1-2
CASSLQGATEAFF	-	13	TRBV19	TRBJ1-1
CASRYLWGGPRNEQFF	TRBD2	16	TRBV9	TRBJ2-1
CASRDKFTDTQYF	-	13	TRBV6-1	TRBJ2-3
CSVRTGGDQPQHF	TRBD1	13	TRBV29-1	TRBJ1-5
CAWRWTGNYGYTF	TRBD1	13	TRBV30	TRBJ1-2
CASSFSRNEQFF	-	12	TRBV5-4	TRBJ2-1
CAWQAGAGETQYF	TRBD2	13	TRBV30	TRBJ2-5
CASRPQGGPSDTQYF	TRBD1	15	TRBV4-2	TRBJ2-3
CASRPTISTSTDTQYF	-	16	TRBV2	TRBJ2-3
CASSVSGRVMVEQFF	TRBD2	15	TRBV9	TRBJ2-1
CASSPTFGTGAGYEQYF	TRBD1	17	TRBV18	TRBJ2-7
CAWSRSSSSGANVLTF	-	16	TRBV30	TRBJ2-6
CASSLTSGTNTQYF	TRBD2	14	TRBV7-9	TRBJ2-3
CSARDSYEAFF	-	11	TRBV20-1	TRBJ1-1
CASSSDRASNQPQHF	TRBD1	15	TRBV5-6	TRBJ1-5
CASSGQGSNQPQHF	TRBD1	14	TRBV19	TRBJ1-5
CASRSLAGEDTQYF	TRBD2	14	TRBV5-1	TRBJ2-3
CASSVATGHRAEAFF	TRBD1	15	TRBV9	TRBJ1-1
CASSQSRDQPQHF	-	13	TRBV4-1	TRBJ1-5
CAISGVGTSGRADEQFF	TRBD2	17	TRBV10-3	TRBJ2-1
CASSLARQVETQYF	-	14	TRBV7-2	TRBJ2-5